This section outlines one TCR beta chain sequence together with its context. This clone's antigen is unknown. There are no base qualities to consult, and no much larger clone falls within one base. Inclusive of the bounding cysteine and phenylalanine, the CDR3 is 19 residues long. CDR3 DNA only is kept here, 57 bases in frame from base 1. Compared with germline, V lacks 2 bases and J lacks 1 base; bases without a gene match: 13. Via the germline V gene, CDR1 is SGHTA and CDR2 FQGNSA. The CDR3 regions of human TCRbeta chains were analyzed by immunosequencing. Concerning the study's data processing: Repertoire TCRs were matched against a reference library of SARS-CoV-2-specific TCRs generated with the MIRA antigen-specificity platform. Breadth was defined as the fraction of unique TCRs that were SARS-CoV-2-associated, and depth was defined as the fraction of total T cells that were SARS-CoV-2-associated. Using the MIRA data, each spike-specific TCR was assigned both to the spike region to which the TCR was reactive and to a CD4 or CD8 class. Log10-transformed breadth and depth values were compared by one-way ANOVA with Sidak's multiple comparisons tests. Here the immuneACCESS table is served through TCRdb, limited to in-frame sequences with V and J called. Missing clones are a known gap in these copies; in checked studies unresolved V genes cover under half, and the rest lacks a known reason. V, J and clone size were drawn from that table, and D and trimming were deduced from the DNA. Recorded for this sample are 90,000 to 110,000 clones; over 75% of them occurred a single time. The leading ten clones occupy about 2.7% of the sample.

The data were obtained in a study of T cell responses to AZD1222 COVID-19 vaccine (TCRdb year 2021). About the investigation overall: Because spike-specific TCR depth and breadth did not differ between the two schedules, AZD1222 recipients who got a second dose at roughly 4 weeks were pooled with those who got a second dose at roughly 12 weeks. TCR sequencing was performed for 230 to 250 trial participants, of whom 200 to 220 were given two doses of AZD1222 and roughly 25 were given two doses of MenACWY control vaccine. Trial participants were enrolled by age into 18-55, 56-69 and 70-plus year subgroups, with roughly 150, 30 and 60 TCR-sequenced participants respectively. Paper-wide results and their limitations: After two AZD1222 doses, both the breadth and the depth of spike-specific TCRs were significantly higher than at day 0 and than in MenACWY recipients. Vaccine-associated CD4 TCRs spanned the whole spike protein, with dominant responses in regions 160-218 and 743-854. Most participants were white British and females outnumbered males, and the authors suggested that clonal diversity may have been underestimated. Reportedly, close to half of the unique spike-specific TCRs recognized epitopes lying outside the regions that are mutated in the B.1.351 and B.1.1.7 variants. Only five to seven AZD1222 recipients were SARS-CoV-2 seropositive at baseline, limiting conclusions about previously exposed vaccinees. Because no day 14 peak-response samples were available, repertoires were characterized only after the peak T cell response. The 56-69-year group was small, and its depth increase did not reach significance, likely because of low power.

Reading the label with the study, this specimen's time point is: baseline before first vaccination. Vaccinee samples were obtained from the UK trials COV001 and COV002, which included a single-blind randomized controlled phase 2/3 trial of AZD1222 (ChAdOx1 nCoV-19) in healthy adults. For TCRbeta chain sequencing, PBMC samples were collected from trial participants at day 0 and at day 28 after the second dose. The sample consisted of peripheral blood, taken on day 0 of AZD1222 vaccination. This sequence was found in an adult in good health. This receptor chain uses TRBV7-2 and TRBJ2-2; 7 middle bases align to TRBD1. The base sequence is TGTGCCAGCAGCTTACAGACAGGGTTTCTAGGACGGAACACCGGGGAGCTGTTTTTT. This encodes CASSLQTGFLGRNTGELFF.